This T cell receptor (beta chain) was captured by sequencing in a study of response to subunit inactivated influenza vaccine. TCRdb processed the RT-PCR reads anew with MiXCR; each CDR3 protein has one entry. The sample consists of about 610,000 distinct CDR3 sequences, around 13% of them appearing once. This CDR3 is 15 amino acids long. In germline, CDR1 is SGHTA, CDR2 FQGTGA. Trimming removed 2 bases from V and 2 bases from J; junction bases left unmatched: 3. The chain is built from TRBV7-3 and TRBJ2-7; TRBD1 matches at 10 bases. The clonotype originates from a man aged 45 to 65 who received an inactivated influenza vaccine. The sample consisted of PBMCs from blood, taken 11 to 12 days after vaccination. The chain's CDR3 is CASSLAGQGPYEQYF. The DNA for the CDR3 is TGTGCCAGCAGCTTAGCGGGACAGGGGCCCTACGAGCAGTACTTC.